Described below is a single T cell receptor beta chain sequence and its context. Its antigen is not identified. J gave up 3 bases and V 0 bases, and 9 bases lay outside the gene matches. The CDR3 runs to 17 residues. Germline assignment: CDR1 SGHDN and CDR2 FVKESK. This entry is derived from a study of CD8 T cell repertoires and HIV-1 epitope variants. Study-level results: No clonotypes responded to the TAALDMSHF plasma variant; about five recognized KF9, one HW9.

Libraries were prepared by immunoSEQ multiplex PCR; TCRdb keeps only in-frame clonotypes and omits some of them. The sample carries roughly 5,500 clones, approximately 73% recorded once. V usage is TRBV14 and J usage is TRBJ2-7; TRBD1 agrees at 9 bases. This clonotype was sampled from a male donor with HIV. Sequenced input: cultured CD8+ T cells derived from PBMCs. CDR3 loop: CASSQDSTVGQGYEQYF. CDR3 sequence (DNA): TGTGCCAGCAGCCAAGATTCTACCGTGGGACAGGGCTACGAGCAGTACTTC. The full variable domain, rest sourced from reference TRBV14 and TRBJ2-7, is EAGVTQFPSHSVIEKGQTVTLRCDPISGHDNLYWYRRVMGKEIKFLLHFVKESKQDESGMPNNRFLAERTGGTYSTLKVQPAELEDSGVYFCASSQDSTVGQGYEQYFGPGTRLTVT.